The text below deals with one T cell receptor beta chain. The sample originates from a study of shared clonotypes between healthy human individuals. Genomic DNA belonging to each subset was distributed in equal measure over several immunoSEQ plates. Some clones are missing from TCRdb's copy, which holds only in-frame ones; the method was immunoSEQ multiplex PCR. The repertoire holds about 590,000 clones, with roughly 95% as singletons. Naive CD8 cells comprised CD45RO-negative, CCR7-positively selected cells, excluding terminally differentiated effector memory CD45RA+ cells. The donors, all of them Caucasian adults, lived in Nashville, Tennessee. The CDR3 spans 14 residues. V was clipped by 4 bases and J by 6 bases, with 14 bases between them. In germline, CDR1 is SGHNT, CDR2 YYREEE (reference sequence).

The clonotype was recovered from a young woman in good health. Sequencing was done on a sample of naive CD8+ T cells sorted from blood. The chain carries TRBV5-4 and TRBJ1-5; possibly TRBD1 for D (5 bases). The CDR3 DNA reads as TGTGCCAGCAGCCTGGGGGGTGCAGGTCAGCCCCAGCATTTT. Amino acids: CASSLGGAGQPQHF.